Below are 11 T cell receptor beta chains sequenced from a single sample in a study of early T cells in non-severe SARS-CoV-2 infection. TCRdb ran MiXCR on the 5' RACE reads and lists one entry per CDR3 protein. The sample holds under 55,000 distinct CDR3 sequences, roughly 12% seen once. Sequencing was done on a sample of whole blood. The receptors derive from an adult who was a healthcare worker with PCR-confirmed SARS-CoV-2 infection or an uninfected control (not recorded which).

This clonotype appeared many times. The gene calls are TRBV28 and TRBJ2-2; D remains ambiguous. The ends were cut back, 6 bases at V and 3 bases at J, with 5 bases in the middle. The CDR3 loop spans 12 amino acids. The germline CDR1 and CDR2 sequences are MDHEN and SYDVKM. The DNA of the CDR3 is TGTGCCAGCAGCTTAGACACCGGGGAGCTGTTTTTT. Translated, it gives CASSLDTGELFF.

This clonotype was seen repeatedly, ten times or more. The genes are TRBV20-1 and TRBJ1-1; tentatively, D is TRBD1 (6 bases). CDR1 and CDR2 from the germline V gene are DFQATT and SNEGSKA (reference sequence). This CDR3 has 13 amino acids. CDR3 DNA: TGCGGGGGGCAGGCCTATACGGGGACTGAAGCTTTCTTT. It codes for CGGQAYTGTEAFF.

This clonotype has a handful of counts. This chain joins TRBV28 and TRBJ1-5, with TRBD1 as a possible D gene (6 bases). This CDR3 region has 14 residues. Germline CDR1 reads MDHEN; CDR2 reads SYDVKM. The V gene lost 6 bases and the J gene lost 3 bases, with 12 bases spanning the gap. CDR3 region: CASSTGLFNQPQHF. The DNA of the CDR3 is TGTGCCAGCAGCACAGGGCTTTTCAATCAGCCCCAGCATTTT.

This clonotype was seen many times. The rearrangement links TRBV28 to TRBJ1-2; 7 positions agree with TRBD1. Trimming cost V 3 bases and J 2 bases; bases outside gene matches: 6. This CDR3 is 15 amino acids long. Germline V gene data show CDR1 as MDHEN and CDR2 as SYDVKM. The CDR3 is CASSLRSGQNYGYTF. Written as DNA, the CDR3 is TGTGCCAGCAGTTTGAGGTCGGGACAGAACTATGGCTACACCTTC.

The rearrangement uses TRBV28 and TRBJ2-7; D is uncertain. This CDR3 has 12 residues. Germline-derived CDR1 and CDR2 are MDHEN and SYDVKM. Trimming stripped 5 bases from V and 4 bases from J, with 9 bases between. CDR3 nucleotides: TGTGCCAGCAGTCCCCTGGGGTACGAGCAGTACTTC. Translation: CASSPLGYEQYF.

This clonotype was observed many times. V usage is TRBV7-8 and J usage is TRBJ2-1, with D tentatively TRBD1 (6 bases). CDR3 length: 15 amino acids. Germline-derived CDR1 and CDR2 are SGHVS and FQNEAQ. Trimming took off 1 base at V and 4 bases at J, with 11 bases between the two ends. The CDR3 sequence: CASSLVVGQYNEQFF. CDR3 nucleotides: TGTGCCAGCAGCTTAGTAGTCGGACAGTACAATGAGCAGTTCTTC.

On this clonotype itself: A read error may be the cause here, since a much bigger clone is one base away. Since no conserved phenylalanine or tryptophan closes the CDR3, a read error is the likely cause. The chain links TRBV11-2 to TRBJ1-1; D gene ambiguous. This CDR3 has 12 residues. V lost 6 bases, J lost 3 bases, and 8 bases lay in between. Per the germline V gene, CDR1 is SGHAT and CDR2 is FQNNGV. The CDR3 sequence is CASRLSYTEAFS. In DNA form, the CDR3 reads TGTGCCAGCAGGCTGAGTTACACTGAAGCTTTCTCT.

This clonotype was detected many times. At one end, the junction sequence differs from germline, possibly due to a read error. The rearrangement joins TRBV20-1 to TRBJ2-3; possible D gene TRBD2, 5 bases. The CDR3 totals 11 residues. Germline V gene sequence: CDR1 DFQATT, CDR2 SNEGSKA (reference sequence). The CDR3 DNA reads TGCAGTGCTAACCAGCGGAACGCCGTTTACTTT. Its protein product is CSANQRNAVYF.

This clonotype has ten or more counts. The chain combines TRBV6-5 with TRBJ1-3; D uncertain. V lost 0 bases and J lost 0, with 9 bases in between. Germline CDR1 reads MNHEY; CDR2 reads SVGAGI. The CDR3 contains 16 residues. CDR3 in DNA: TGTGCCAGCAGTTACTCGCCCGGTGGCTCTGGAAACACCATATATTTT. Amino acid sequence: CASSYSPGGSGNTIYF.

This clonotype was counted at least ten times. This rearrangement joins TRBV28 to TRBJ2-3; perhaps TRBD2 as D (5 bases). Trimming stripped 6 bases from V and 8 bases from J, with 24 bases between. The germline CDR1 and CDR2 sequences are MDHEN and SYDVKM. This CDR3 contains 16 residues. The CDR3 sequence: CASRGPSGFGVGTQYF. The CDR3 region has the DNA TGTGCCAGCAGAGGCCCCTCGGGGTTCGGGGTCGGTACGCAGTATTTT. The whole variable domain, remainder taken from reference TRBV28 and TRBJ2-3, is DVKVTQSSRYLVKRTGEKVFLECVQDMDHENMFWYRQDPGLGLRLIYFSYDVKMKEKGDIPEGYSVSREKKERFSLILESASTNQTSMYLCASRGPSGFGVGTQYFGPGTRLTVL.

There are many counts of this clonotype. This chain's CDR3 is CSAPLSGTPEYEQYF. As DNA, the CDR3 is TGCAGTGCTCCCCTTAGCGGGACGCCTGAGTACGAGCAGTACTTC. This chain connects TRBV20-1 to TRBJ2-7; 8 bases line up with TRBD2. Trimming cost V 5 bases and J 4 bases; bases outside gene matches: 13. Germline V CDR1 and CDR2: DFQATT, SNEGSKA (reference sequence). This CDR3 has 15 amino acids.